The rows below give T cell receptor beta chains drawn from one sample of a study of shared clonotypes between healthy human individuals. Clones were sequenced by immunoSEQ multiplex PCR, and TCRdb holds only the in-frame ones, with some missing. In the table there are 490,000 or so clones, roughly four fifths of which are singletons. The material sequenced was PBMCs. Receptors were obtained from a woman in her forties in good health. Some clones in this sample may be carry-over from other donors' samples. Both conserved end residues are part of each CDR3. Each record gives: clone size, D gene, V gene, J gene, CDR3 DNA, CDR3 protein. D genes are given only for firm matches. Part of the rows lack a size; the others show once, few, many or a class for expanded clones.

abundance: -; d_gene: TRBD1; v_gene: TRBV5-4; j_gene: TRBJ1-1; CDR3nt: TGTGCCAGCAGCCCCATGGACAGGGTAGGAGGGACTGAAGCTTTCTTT; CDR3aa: CASSPMDRVGGTEAFF
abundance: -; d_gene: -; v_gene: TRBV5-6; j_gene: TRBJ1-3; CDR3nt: TGTGCCAGCAGCTTGGTGGGGGCTGGAAACACCATATATTTT; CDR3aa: CASSLVGAGNTIYF
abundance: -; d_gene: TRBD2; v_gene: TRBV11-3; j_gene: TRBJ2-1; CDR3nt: TGTGCCAGCAGCTTAGGTGGACTAGCGGGAGTCATTGAGCAGTTCTTC; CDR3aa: CASSLGGLAGVIEQFF
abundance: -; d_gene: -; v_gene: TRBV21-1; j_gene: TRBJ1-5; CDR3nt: TGTGCCAGCACACAGAGACAGGGACGAAATCAGCCCCAGCATTTT; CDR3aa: CASTQRQGRNQPQHF
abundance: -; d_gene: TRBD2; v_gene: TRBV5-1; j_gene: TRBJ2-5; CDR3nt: TGCGCCAGCAGCTTTCGGGGGGAAGAGACCCAGTACTTC; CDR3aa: CASSFRGEETQYF
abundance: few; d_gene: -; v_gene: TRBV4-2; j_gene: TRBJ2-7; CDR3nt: TGTGCCAGCAGCCAAGACCAATCGGGGAAAACCACCTACGAGCAGTACTTC; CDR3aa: CASSQDQSGKTTYEQYF
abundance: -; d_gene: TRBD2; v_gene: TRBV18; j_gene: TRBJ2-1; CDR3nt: TGTGCCAGCTCACCGAACTCCGGGACTAGCGGGAGGGAGCAGTTCTTC; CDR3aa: CASSPNSGTSGREQFF
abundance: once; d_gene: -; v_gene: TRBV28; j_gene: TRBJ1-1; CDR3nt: TGTGCCAGCAGTTCCGCCCGATATAAGGGGGTTGCTGAAGCTTTCTTT; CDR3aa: CASSSARYKGVAEAFF
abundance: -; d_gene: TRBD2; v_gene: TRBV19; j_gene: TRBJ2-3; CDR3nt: TGTGCCAGTAGTATAGGTCCGGGAGGCAGCACAGATACGCAGTATTTT; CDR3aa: CASSIGPGGSTDTQYF
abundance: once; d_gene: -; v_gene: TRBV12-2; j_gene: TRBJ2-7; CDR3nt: TGTGCAAGTCGCTTCTCCCGGGGACTAGGTAACTACGAGCAGTACTTC; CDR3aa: CASRFSRGLGNYEQYF
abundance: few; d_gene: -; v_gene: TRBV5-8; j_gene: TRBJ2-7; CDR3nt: TGTGCCAGCATGGACTACTACTCCTACGAGCAGTACTTC; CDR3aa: CASMDYYSYEQYF
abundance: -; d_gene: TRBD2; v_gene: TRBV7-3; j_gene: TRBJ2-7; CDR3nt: TGTGCCAGCAGCCAGGCTAGCGGGAGTGCCTACGAGCAGTACTTC; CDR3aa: CASSQASGSAYEQYF
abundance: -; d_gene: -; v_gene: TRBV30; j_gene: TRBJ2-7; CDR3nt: TGTGCCTGGACCCCGGGGCGCCGGATTGACTACGAGCAGTACTTC; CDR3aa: CAWTPGRRIDYEQYF
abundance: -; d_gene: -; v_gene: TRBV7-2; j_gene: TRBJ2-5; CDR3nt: TGTGCCAGCAGCCCGAGAGGGGGGGAGACCCAGTACTTC; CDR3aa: CASSPRGGETQYF
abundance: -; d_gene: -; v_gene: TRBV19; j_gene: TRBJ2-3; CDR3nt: TGTGCCAGTCTAGACCGTAACACAGATACGCAGTATTTT; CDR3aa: CASLDRNTDTQYF
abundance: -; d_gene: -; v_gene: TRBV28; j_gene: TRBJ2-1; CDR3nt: TGTGCCAGCAGTCTTGCGGGTCGGCAGTTCTTC; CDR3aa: CASSLAGRQFF
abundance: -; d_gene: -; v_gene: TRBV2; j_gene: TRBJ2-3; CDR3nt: TGTGCCAGCAGGAAAGGGGCAGGAAACTTCGATACGCAGTATTTT; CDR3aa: CASRKGAGNFDTQYF
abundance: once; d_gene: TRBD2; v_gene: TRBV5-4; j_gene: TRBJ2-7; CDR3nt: TGTGCCAGCAGCCCCGGGACTAGCGGCACCTACGAGCAGTACTTC; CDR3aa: CASSPGTSGTYEQYF
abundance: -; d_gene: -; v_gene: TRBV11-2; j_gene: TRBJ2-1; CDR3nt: TGTGCCAGCAGCTTACGGTTGACGGCACCCGGGGTTGCTTTCTTC; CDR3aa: CASSLRLTAPGVAFF
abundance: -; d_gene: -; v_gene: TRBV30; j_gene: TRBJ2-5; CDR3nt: TGTGCCTGGAGTGTTAGTAAGACCCAGTACTTC; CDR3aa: CAWSVSKTQYF
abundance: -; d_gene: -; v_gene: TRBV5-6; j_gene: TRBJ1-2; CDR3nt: TGTGCCAGCAGCTTGCAACGAAAAGGTGGCTACACCTTC; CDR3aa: CASSLQRKGGYTF
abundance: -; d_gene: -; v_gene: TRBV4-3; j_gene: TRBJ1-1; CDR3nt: TGCGCCAGCAGCCAAAACACCGCCCCTGACTCCGAAGCTTTCTTT; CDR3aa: CASSQNTAPDSEAFF
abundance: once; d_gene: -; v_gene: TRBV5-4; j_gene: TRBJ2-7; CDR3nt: TGTGCCAGCAGCTTGGGCCGCGGACAGTCGTCCTACGAGCAGTACTTC; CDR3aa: CASSLGRGQSSYEQYF
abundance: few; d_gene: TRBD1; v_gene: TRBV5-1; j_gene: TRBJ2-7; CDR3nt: TGCGCCAGCAGCGGGGCAGGGGGCGCATACGAGCAGTACTTC; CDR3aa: CASSGAGGAYEQYF
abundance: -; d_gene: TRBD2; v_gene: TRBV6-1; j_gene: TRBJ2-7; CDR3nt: TGTGCCAGCAGTGAAGGAACGGGAGGGCCTCGGGAGCAGTACTTC; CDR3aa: CASSEGTGGPREQYF